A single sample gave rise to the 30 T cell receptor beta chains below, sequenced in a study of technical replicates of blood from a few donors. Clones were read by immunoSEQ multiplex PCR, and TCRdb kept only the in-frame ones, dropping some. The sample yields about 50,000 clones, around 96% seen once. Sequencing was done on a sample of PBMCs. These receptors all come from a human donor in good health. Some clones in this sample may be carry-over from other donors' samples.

The CDR3 DNA reads as TGTGCCTGGTCCTATATGAACACTGAAGCTTTCTTT. It yields the protein CAWSYMNTEAFF. The rearrangement links TRBV30 to TRBJ1-1; no firm D call. This CDR3 region has 12 residues. Trimming shortened V by 5 bases and J by 0 bases, and 7 bases separated the two germline ends. CDR1 GTSNPN and CDR2 SVGIG come from the germline V gene (reference sequence).

The CDR3 is CASSRPGTVNTEAFF. CDR3 in DNA: TGTGCCAGCAGCCGTCCCGGGACAGTGAACACTGAAGCTTTCTTT. This sequence joins TRBV5-6 and TRBJ1-1; 7 bases are shared with TRBD1. Trimming cost V 4 bases and J 0 bases; bases outside gene matches: 6. The CDR3 has 15 amino acids. In germline, CDR1 is SGHDT, CDR2 YYEEEE.

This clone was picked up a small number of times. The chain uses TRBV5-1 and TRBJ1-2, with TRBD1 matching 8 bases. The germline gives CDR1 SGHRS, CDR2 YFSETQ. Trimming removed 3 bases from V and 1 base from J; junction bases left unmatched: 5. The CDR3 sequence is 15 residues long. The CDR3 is CASSSGTGDNYGYTF. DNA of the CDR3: TGCGCCAGCAGCTCCGGGACAGGAGATAACTATGGCTACACCTTC.

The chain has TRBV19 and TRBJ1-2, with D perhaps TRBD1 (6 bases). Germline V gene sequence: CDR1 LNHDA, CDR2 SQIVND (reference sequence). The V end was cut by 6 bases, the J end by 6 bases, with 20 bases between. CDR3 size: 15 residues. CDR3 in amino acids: CASREGGGQRDGYTF. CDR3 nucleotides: TGTGCCAGTAGGGAAGGCGGGGGACAAAGGGATGGCTACACCTTC.

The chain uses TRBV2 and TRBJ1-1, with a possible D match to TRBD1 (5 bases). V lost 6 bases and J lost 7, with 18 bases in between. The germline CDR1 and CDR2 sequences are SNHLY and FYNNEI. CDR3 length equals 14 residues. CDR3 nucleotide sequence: TGTGCCAGCAGCGATAGCGGGGGTTACGGTGAAGCTTTCTTT. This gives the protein CASSDSGGYGEAFF. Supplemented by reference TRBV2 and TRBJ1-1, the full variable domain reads EPEVTQTPSHQVTQMGQEVILRCVPISNHLYFYWYRQILGQKVEFLVSFYNNEISEKSEIFDDQFSVERPDGSNFTLKIRSTKLEDSAMYFCASSDSGGYGEAFFGQGTRLTVV.

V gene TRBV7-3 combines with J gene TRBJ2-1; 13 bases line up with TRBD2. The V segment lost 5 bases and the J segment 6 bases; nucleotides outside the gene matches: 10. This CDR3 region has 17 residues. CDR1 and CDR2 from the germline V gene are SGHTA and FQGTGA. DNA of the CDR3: TGTGCCAGCAGCAAACCGACTAGCGGGGGGACGAGCAATGAGCAGTTCTTC. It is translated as CASSKPTSGGTSNEQFF.

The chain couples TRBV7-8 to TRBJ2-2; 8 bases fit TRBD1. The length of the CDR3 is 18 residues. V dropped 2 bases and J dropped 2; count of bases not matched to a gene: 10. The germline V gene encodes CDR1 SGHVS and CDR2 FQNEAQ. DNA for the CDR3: TGTGCCAGCAGCTTATCGGCAGGGGGCCCAATAAACACCGGGGAGCTGTTTTTT. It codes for CASSLSAGGPINTGELFF.

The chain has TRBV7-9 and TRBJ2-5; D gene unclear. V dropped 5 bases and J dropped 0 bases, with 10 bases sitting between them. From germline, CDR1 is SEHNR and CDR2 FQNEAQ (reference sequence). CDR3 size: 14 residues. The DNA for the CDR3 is TGTGCCAGCAGCCACGCCACACACCAAGAGACCCAGTACTTC. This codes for CASSHATHQETQYF.

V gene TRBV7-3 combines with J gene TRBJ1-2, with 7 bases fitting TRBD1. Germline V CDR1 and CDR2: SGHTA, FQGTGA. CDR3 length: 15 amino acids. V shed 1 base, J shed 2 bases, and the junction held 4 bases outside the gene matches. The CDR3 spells CASSLRGGANYGYTF. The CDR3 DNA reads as TGTGCCAGCAGCTTAAGAGGGGGCGCAAACTATGGCTACACCTTC.

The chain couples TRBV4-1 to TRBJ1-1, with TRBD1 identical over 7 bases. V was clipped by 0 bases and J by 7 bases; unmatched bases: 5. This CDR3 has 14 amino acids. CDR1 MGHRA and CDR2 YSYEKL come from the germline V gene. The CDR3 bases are TGCGCCAGCAGCCAAGAGGACAGGTCAGTTGAAGCTTTCTTT. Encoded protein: CASSQEDRSVEAFF.

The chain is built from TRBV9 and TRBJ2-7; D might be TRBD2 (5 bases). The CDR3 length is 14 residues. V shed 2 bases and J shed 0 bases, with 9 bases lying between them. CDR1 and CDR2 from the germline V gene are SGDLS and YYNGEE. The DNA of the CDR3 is TGTGCCAGCAGCGTTGAAGCGGCCTCCTACGAGCAGTACTTC. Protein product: CASSVEAASYEQYF.

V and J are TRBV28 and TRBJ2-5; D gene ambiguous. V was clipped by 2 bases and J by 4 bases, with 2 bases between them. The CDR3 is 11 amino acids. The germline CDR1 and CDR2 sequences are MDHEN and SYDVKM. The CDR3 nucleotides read TGTGCCAGCAGTTTACGAGAGACCCAGTACTTC. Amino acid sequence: CASSLRETQYF.

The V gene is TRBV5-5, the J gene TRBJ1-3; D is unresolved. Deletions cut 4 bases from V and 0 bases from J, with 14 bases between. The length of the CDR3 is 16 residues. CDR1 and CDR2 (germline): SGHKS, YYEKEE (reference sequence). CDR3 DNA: TGTGCCAGCAGCGGGAGGACGGCGAGCTCTGGAAACACCATATATTTT. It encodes CASSGRTASSGNTIYF.

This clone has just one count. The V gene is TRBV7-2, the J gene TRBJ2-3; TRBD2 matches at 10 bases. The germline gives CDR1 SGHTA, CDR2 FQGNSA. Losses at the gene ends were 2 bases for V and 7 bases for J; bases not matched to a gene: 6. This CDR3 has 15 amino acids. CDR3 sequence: CASSLILTSGYTQYF. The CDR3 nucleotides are TGTGCCAGCAGCTTAATTCTGACTAGCGGGTATACGCAGTATTTT.

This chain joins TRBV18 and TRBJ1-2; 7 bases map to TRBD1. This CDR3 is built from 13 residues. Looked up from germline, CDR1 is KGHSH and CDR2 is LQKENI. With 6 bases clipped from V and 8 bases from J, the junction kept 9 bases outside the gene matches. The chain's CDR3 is CASSRDRAGGYTF. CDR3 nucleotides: TGTGCCAGCTCTCGAGACAGGGCCGGAGGCTACACCTTC.

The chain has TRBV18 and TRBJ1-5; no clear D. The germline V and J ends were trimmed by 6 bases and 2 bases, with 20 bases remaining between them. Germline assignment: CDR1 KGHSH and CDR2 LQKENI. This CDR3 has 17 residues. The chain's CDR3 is CASSPDWYTRGNQPQHF. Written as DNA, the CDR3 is TGTGCCAGCTCGCCGGACTGGTACACAAGGGGCAATCAGCCCCAGCATTTT.

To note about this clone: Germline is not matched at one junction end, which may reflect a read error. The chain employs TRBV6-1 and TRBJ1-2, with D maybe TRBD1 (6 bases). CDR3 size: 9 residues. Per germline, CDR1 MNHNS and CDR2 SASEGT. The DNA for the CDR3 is TGTGCCAGCAGTGAGGGGGCGCACTTC. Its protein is CASSEGAHF.

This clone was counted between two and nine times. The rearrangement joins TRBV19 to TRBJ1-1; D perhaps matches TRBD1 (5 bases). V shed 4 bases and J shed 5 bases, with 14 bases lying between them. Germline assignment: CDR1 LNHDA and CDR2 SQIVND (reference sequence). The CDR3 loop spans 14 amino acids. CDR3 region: CASSTFGGRTEAFF. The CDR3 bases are TGTGCCAGTAGTACATTCGGGGGGAGAACTGAAGCTTTCTTT.

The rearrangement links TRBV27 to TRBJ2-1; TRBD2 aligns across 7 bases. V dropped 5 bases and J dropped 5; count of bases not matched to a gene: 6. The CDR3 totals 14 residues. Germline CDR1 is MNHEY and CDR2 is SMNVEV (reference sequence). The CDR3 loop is CASSRTSVNNEQFF. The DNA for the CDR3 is TGTGCCAGCAGTAGAACTAGCGTCAACAATGAGCAGTTCTTC.

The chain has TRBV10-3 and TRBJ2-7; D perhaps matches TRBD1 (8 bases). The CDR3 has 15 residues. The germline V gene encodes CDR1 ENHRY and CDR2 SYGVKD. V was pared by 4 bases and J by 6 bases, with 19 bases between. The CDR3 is CAISARTGREGEQYF. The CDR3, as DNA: TGTGCCATCAGTGCCCGGACAGGGAGGGAGGGCGAGCAGTACTTC.

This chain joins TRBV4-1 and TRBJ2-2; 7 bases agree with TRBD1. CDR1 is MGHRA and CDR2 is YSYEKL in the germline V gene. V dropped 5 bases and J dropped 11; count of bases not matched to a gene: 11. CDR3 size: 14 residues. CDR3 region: CASSYPLRDRELFF. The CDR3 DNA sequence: TGCGCCAGCAGCTATCCACTCCGGGACAGAGAGCTGTTTTTT.

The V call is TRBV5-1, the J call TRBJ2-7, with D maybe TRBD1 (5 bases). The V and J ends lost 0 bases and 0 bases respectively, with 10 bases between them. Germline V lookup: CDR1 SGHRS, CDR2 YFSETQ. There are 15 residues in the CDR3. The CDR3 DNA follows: TGCGCCAGCAGCTTGGAAGGGGATTCCTCCTACGAGCAGTACTTC. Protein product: CASSLEGDSSYEQYF.

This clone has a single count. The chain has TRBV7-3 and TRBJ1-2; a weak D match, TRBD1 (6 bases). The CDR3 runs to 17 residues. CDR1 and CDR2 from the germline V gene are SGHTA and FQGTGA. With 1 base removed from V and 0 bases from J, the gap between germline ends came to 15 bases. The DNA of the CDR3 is TGTGCCAGCAGCTTAAGTGGGACATCGGAACCTAACTATGGCTACACCTTC. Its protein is CASSLSGTSEPNYGYTF. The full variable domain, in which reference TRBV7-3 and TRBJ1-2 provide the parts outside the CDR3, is GAGVSQTPSNKVTEKGKYVELRCDPISGHTALYWYRQSLGQGPEFLIYFQGTGAADDSGLPNDRFFAVRPEGSVSTLKIQRTERGDSAVYLCASSLSGTSEPNYGYTFGSGTRLTVV.

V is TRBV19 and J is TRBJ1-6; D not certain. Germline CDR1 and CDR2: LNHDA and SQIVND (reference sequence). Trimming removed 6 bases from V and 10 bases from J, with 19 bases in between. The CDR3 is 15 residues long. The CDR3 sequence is CASSDRRQRISPLHF. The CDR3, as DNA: TGTGCCAGTAGCGATAGACGGCAGCGTATCTCACCCCTCCACTTT.

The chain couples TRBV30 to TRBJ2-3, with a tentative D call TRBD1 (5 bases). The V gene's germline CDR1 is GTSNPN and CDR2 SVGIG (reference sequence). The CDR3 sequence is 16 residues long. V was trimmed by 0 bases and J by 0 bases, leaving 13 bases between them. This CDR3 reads CAWSVLKGRSTDTQYF. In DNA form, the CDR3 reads TGTGCCTGGAGTGTACTAAAGGGGCGCAGCACAGATACGCAGTATTTT. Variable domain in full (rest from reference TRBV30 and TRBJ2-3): SQTIHQWPATLVQPVGSPLSLECTVEGTSNPNLYWYRQAAGRGLQLLFYSVGIGQISSEVPQNLSASRPQDRQFILSSKKLLLSDSGFYLCAWSVLKGRSTDTQYFGPGTRLTVL.

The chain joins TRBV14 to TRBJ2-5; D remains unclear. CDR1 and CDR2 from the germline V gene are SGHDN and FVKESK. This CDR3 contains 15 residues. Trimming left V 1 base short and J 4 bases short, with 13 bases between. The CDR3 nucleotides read TGTGCCAGCAGCCAAGTTCGGGTTCGGAGAGAGACCCAGTACTTC. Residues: CASSQVRVRRETQYF.

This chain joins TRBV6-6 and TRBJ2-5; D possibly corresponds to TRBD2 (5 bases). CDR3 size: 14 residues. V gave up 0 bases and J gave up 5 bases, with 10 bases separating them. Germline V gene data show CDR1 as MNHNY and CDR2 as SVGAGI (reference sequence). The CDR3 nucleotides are TGTGCCAGCAGTTACTCAGCTAGCTCGGAGACCCAGTACTTC. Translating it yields CASSYSASSETQYF.

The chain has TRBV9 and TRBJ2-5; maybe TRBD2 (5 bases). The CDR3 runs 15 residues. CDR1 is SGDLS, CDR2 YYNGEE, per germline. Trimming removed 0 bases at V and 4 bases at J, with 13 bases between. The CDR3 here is CASSVAGDYGETQYF. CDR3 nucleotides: TGTGCCAGCAGCGTAGCTGGTGACTATGGAGAGACCCAGTACTTC.

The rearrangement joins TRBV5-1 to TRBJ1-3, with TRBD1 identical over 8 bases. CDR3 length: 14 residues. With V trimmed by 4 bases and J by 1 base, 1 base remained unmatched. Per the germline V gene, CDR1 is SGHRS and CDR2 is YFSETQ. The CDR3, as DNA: TGCGCCAGCAGCCGGGACAGGTCTGGAAACACCATATATTTT. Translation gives CASSRDRSGNTIYF.

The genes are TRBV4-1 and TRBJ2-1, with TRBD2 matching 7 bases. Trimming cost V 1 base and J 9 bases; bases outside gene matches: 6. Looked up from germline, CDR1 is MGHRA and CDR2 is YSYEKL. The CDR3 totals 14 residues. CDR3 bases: TGCGCCAGCAGCCAAGGGACTAGAAGCGTTGAGCAGTTCTTC. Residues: CASSQGTRSVEQFF.